The clone carrying this T cell receptor (beta chain) was recorded many times. This sample is drawn from a study of blood T cells in healthy people across ages. V lost 2 bases and J lost 1; bases outside the gene matches: 0. Per germline, CDR1 ENHRY and CDR2 SYGVKD. CDR3 length equals 14 residues. With a J-beta primer mix and a sample-barcoded 5' primer, a second PCR ran about 6 to 11 cycles. TCRdb reanalysed the 5' RACE reads using MiXCR and keeps one entry per CDR3 protein. Of 720,000 or so distinct CDR3 sequences listed, roughly two fifths were seen once; the top ten hold about 32%. The specimen sequenced was blood. This clonotype was obtained from an elderly man in good health. V gene TRBV10-3 combines with J gene TRBJ2-7; 9 nucleotides align to TRBD1. The chain's CDR3 is CAISEGTGSYEQYF. The CDR3, as DNA: TGTGCCATCAGTGAGGGGACAGGGTCCTACGAGCAGTACTTC.